This TCR beta chain was recorded in a study of T cells in Graves' hyperthyroidism and ophthalmopathy (dated by TCRdb to the late 2010s). General notes on the study: Peripheral blood was sampled at the time of initial diagnosis, prior to any treatment. TCR V-J signatures able to tell the groups apart were searched for in a discovery cohort of about a hundred patients, of whom roughly 42 had Graves' ophthalmopathy and 55 to 65 had stable Graves' hyperthyroidism. Prospective prediction of ophthalmopathy was tested in an independent validation cohort of 18 to 20 hyperthyroidism patients and 17 patients who later progressed to ophthalmopathy. The approximately 90 discovery patients were randomly split 7:3 into training and test sets. The study also compared thyroid tissue and blood T-cell repertoires from a handful of Graves' hyperthyroidism patients. After blood sampling, hyperthyroidism patients were treated with methimazole at a starting dose of 30 mg daily, and ophthalmopathy patients were treated with high-dose intravenous methylprednisolone. The paper reports TCR Vbeta CDR3 sequencing of some 140 peripheral blood samples: fewer than 50 ophthalmopathy, under 80 hyperthyroidism and 17 progressor patients.

To note about this clonotype: The antigen it recognizes is unknown. Per-nucleotide qualities are absent, and no much larger clonotype sits a single base away.

The CDR3 goes from the cysteine to the phenylalanine over 16 residues. Only the CDR3 DNA is retained, 48 bases long and in frame from the first base. CDR1 MNHEY and CDR2 SVGAGI are derived from the germline V gene. Relative to germline, V is missing 0 bases and J is missing 6 bases, with 5 bases of the junction outside any gene match. Amplification of TCR beta CDR3 regions was carried out from RNA transcripts. The first round of RT-PCR for the TCR CDR3 was performed with the HTBI primer set and the Qiagen OneStep RT-PCR kit. A second multiplex PCR round built the libraries, followed by size selection and purification. Paired-end sequencing of the libraries was performed with 100 bp reads on an Illumina HiSeq2000. From the authors' description of their analysis: SOAPnuke was used to process the raw data, throwing out any read that contained adapters or uncalled bases, had a mean Phred below 15, or lacked an exact constant-primer or identifier match. High-quality paired reads were merged using COPE v1.2.5, and each unique nucleotide sequence was defined as a clonotype. Clonotypes were aligned to IMGT TRBV, TRBD and TRBJ reference segments using MiTCR v1.1. Analysis was restricted to V-J combinations with a frequency above 0.0001, which covered roughly 99% of repertoires. A TCS score was defined as the ratio of F50 (clonal expansion) to E x V (chaos), with BLOSUM62-based TCRdist applied between CDR3 peptides within each V-J. Welch's t-statistics and random forest reduced roughly 540 V-J features to under 15, which were used in a naive Bayes classifier (R e1071). TCRdb passed the public sequencing reads through fastp at Q25 and MiXCR, retaining productive beta sequences. Every distinct CDR3 protein forms one entry, paired with its most common genes and DNA. These V and J calls rely on TCRdb rather than the paper's analysis. The sample table shows some 580,000 distinct CDR3 sequences, and roughly 16% are seen once. The ten largest clonotypes hold roughly 3% of the sample.

In the ophthalmopathy patients, disease was moderately to severely active, with a Clinical Activity Score of 3 or more, a NOSPECS grade of 4 or more, and a duration of less than 3 months. The study excluded patients with uncontrolled infections, other autoimmune diseases, pregnancy or lactation. Diagnoses were based on clinical symptoms, serum thyroxine and TRAb, thyroid ultrasound and orbital computed tomography. PBMCs were isolated from about 10 ml of fresh peripheral blood by Ficoll-Paque density gradient centrifugation. Total RNA was extracted using Trizol reagent, and RNA quality was assessed on an Agilent 2100 Bioanalyzer. Summary of the overall study and its limitations: Ophthalmopathy was separated from stable hyperthyroidism by a 13 V-J signature model, with around 90% sensitivity and roughly 81% specificity obtained in cross-validation and 80%/75% obtained in testing. Blood samples also contained most of the expanded thyroid clonotypes (frequency above 0.001), which suggests that blood repertoires may reflect thyroid immune responses. No statistical method was used to set the sample size in advance, and investigators knew the group allocation. During validation, the model predicted progression to ophthalmopathy a median of around six months ahead of onset, with approximately 70% sensitivity and 72% to 85% specificity.

The chain is assembled from TRBV6-5 and TRBJ1-4, with TRBD1 matching 9 junction bases. The clonotype was recovered from a woman aged 40 to 49 with Graves' ophthalmopathy. The specimen was blood. This receptor has the CDR3 CASSYSGTGTHEKLFF. In nucleotides, the sequence is TGTGCCAGCAGTTACTCGGGGACAGGGACGCATGAAAAACTGTTTTTT.